This T cell receptor (beta chain) was identified in a study of identical twins. Whole-study results and caveats: Donors were not followed over many years; analysis was cross-sectional. Zero-insertion findings could be partly confounded by invariant cells (MAIT and iNKT cells).

TCRdb fed the 5' RACE reads into MiXCR, producing one record per CDR3 protein. The data contain 1.5 million to 2 million distinct CDR3 sequences, 25% to 35% of them singletons. V lost 8 bases, J lost 11 bases, and 12 bases stayed unmatched. The CDR3 spans 13 residues. The germline CDR1 and CDR2 sequences are DFQATT and SNEGSKA (reference sequence). This clonotype was seen a single time. The antigen is unknown. The chain is built from TRBV20-1 and TRBJ2-5; the match to TRBD2 covers 12 bases. The specimen was cord blood. This clonotype was sampled from a newborn girl in good health. DNA of the CDR3: TGCAGTCAGACTAGCGGGGGCCCCAAGCGGCAGTACTTC. It is translated as CSQTSGGPKRQYF.